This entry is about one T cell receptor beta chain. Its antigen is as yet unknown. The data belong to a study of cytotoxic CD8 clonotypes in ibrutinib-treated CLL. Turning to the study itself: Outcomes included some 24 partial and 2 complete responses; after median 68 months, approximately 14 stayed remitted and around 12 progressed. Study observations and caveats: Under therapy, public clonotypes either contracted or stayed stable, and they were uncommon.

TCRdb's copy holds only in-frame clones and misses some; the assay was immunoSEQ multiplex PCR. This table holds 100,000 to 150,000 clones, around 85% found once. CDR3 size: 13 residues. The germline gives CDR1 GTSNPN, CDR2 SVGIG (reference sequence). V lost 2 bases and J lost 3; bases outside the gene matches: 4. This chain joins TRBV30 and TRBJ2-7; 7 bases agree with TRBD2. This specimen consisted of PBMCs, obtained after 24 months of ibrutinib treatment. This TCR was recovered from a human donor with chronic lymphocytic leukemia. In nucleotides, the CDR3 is TGTGCCTGGAGTCTTGGGGGGGACTACGAGCAGTACTTC. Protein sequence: CAWSLGGDYEQYF. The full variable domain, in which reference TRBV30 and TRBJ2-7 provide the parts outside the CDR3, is SQTIHQWPATLVQPVGSPLSLECTVEGTSNPNLYWYRQAAGRGLQLLFYSVGIGQISSEVPQNLSASRPQDRQFILSSKKLLLSDSGFYLCAWSLGGDYEQYFGPGTRLTVT.